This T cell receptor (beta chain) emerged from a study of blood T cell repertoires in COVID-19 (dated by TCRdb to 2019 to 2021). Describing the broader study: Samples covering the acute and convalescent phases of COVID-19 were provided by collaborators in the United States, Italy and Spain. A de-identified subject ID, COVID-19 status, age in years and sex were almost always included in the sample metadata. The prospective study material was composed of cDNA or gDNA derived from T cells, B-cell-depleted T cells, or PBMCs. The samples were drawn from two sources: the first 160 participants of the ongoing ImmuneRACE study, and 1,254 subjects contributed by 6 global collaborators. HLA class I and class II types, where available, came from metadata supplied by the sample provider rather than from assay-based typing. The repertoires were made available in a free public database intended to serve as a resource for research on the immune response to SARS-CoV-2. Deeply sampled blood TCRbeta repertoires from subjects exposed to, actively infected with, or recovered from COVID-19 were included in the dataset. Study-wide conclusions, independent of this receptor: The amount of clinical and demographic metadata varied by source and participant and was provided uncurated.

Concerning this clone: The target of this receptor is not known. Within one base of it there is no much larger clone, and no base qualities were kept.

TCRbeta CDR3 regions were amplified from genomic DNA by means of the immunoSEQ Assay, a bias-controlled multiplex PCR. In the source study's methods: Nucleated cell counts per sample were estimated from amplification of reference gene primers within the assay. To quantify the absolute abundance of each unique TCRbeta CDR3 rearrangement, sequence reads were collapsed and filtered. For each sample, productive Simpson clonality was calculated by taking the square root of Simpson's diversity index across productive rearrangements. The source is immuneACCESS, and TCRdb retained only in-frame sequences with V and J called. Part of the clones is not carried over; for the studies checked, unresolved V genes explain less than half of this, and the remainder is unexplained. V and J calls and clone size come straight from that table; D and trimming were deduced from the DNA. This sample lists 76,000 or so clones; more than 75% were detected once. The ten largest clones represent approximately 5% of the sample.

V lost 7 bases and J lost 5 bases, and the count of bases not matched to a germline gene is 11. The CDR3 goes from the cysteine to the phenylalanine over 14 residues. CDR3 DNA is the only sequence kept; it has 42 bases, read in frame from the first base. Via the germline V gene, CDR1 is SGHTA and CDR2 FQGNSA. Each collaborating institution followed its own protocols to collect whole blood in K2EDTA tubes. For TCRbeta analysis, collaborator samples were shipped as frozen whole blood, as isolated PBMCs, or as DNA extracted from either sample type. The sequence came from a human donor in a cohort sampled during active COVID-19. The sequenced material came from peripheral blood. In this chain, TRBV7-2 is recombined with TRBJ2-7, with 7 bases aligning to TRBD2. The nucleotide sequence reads TGTGCCAGCACCCCCCGGGAGGAGAGTAACGAGCAGTACTTC. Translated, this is CASTPREESNEQYF.